Shown below are 16 T cell receptor beta chains from a single sample sequenced in a study of cytomegalovirus exposure and HLA in healthy donors. Primers included in the PCR were 60 Vbeta and 13 Jbeta primers. Libraries were prepared by immunoSEQ multiplex PCR; TCRdb keeps only in-frame clonotypes and omits some of them. Of about 180,000 clones in the sample, 65% to 90% were seen once. The sequencing sample was made of PBMCs. The receptor set was obtained from a girl aged 2 to 9 in good health and CMV-seropositive.

This chain uses TRBV30 with TRBJ1-1; D is perhaps TRBD1 (6 bases). V was shortened by 7 bases and J by 1 base, with 19 bases between the two germline ends. This CDR3 contains 15 residues. Germline V gene data show CDR1 as GTSNPN and CDR2 as SVGIG (reference sequence). The CDR3 region has the DNA TGTGCCTATCGGGACACCCTAAGGGGGAACACTGAAGCTTTCTTT. Protein sequence: CAYRDTLRGNTEAFF.

This rearrangement joins TRBV10-1 to TRBJ2-2; D may be TRBD2 (5 bases). Trimming took 6 bases from V and 0 from J, leaving 8 bases between them. Per the germline V gene, CDR1 is WNHNN and CDR2 is SYGVQD (reference sequence). This CDR3 has 14 residues. CDR3 in DNA: TGCGCCAGCAGAACGGGGTCGAACACCGGGGAGCTGTTTTTT. It encodes CASRTGSNTGELFF.

The chain recombines TRBV11-2 with TRBJ2-1; TRBD1 agrees at 7 bases. J gave up 0 bases and V 1 base, and 12 bases lay outside the gene matches. CDR3 size: 19 residues. CDR1 SGHAT and CDR2 FQNNGV come from the germline V gene. This CDR3 reads CASSLGLGAGGSSYNEQFF. In DNA form, the CDR3 reads TGTGCCAGCAGCTTAGGACTTGGGGCAGGGGGTAGCTCCTACAATGAGCAGTTCTTC.

The chain is built from TRBV2 and TRBJ1-4; 8 bases agree with TRBD1. The CDR3 has 14 residues. Germline trimming cut 6 bases from V and 7 bases from J; bases unmatched to any gene: 7. Looked up from germline, CDR1 is SNHLY and CDR2 is FYNNEI. The CDR3 DNA reads TGTGCCAGCAGCCAAACAGGGGGAGGTGAAAAACTGTTTTTT. As protein: CASSQTGGGEKLFF.

The CDR3 protein is CASGDWDTDTQYF. CDR3 DNA: TGCGCCAGCGGGGACTGGGACACAGATACGCAGTATTTT. The chain is built from TRBV10-1 and TRBJ2-3; D possibly corresponds to TRBD2 (6 bases). Germline V gene sequence: CDR1 WNHNN, CDR2 SYGVQD (reference sequence). V was pared by 8 bases and J by 2 bases, with 11 bases between. This CDR3 has 13 residues.

The chain joins TRBV12-5 to TRBJ2-2; tentatively, D is TRBD1 (6 bases). Trimming removed 1 base from V and 4 bases from J, with 10 bases in between. This CDR3 region has 15 residues. Germline CDR1 LGHNT, CDR2 FRNRAP. The CDR3 is CASGLAGAGTGELFF. In DNA, the CDR3 is TGTGCTAGTGGTTTGGCAGGGGCGGGCACCGGGGAGCTGTTTTTT.

The genes are TRBV4-1 and TRBJ1-3; D is possibly TRBD1 (6 bases). The CDR3 runs to 14 residues. Germline CDR1 MGHRA, CDR2 YSYEKL. Trimming took 6 bases from V and 0 from J, leaving 9 bases between them. The CDR3 coding sequence is TGCGCCAGCAGGGCGACAGGCTCTGGAAACACCATATATTTT. The encoded protein is CASRATGSGNTIYF.

J is TRBJ2-3 and V is TRBV2; D is undetermined. V lost 9 bases to trimming and J lost 0 bases, with 7 bases between them. The germline gives CDR1 SNHLY, CDR2 FYNNEI. The CDR3 is 12 residues long. Here the CDR3 DNA reads TGTGCCAGGACAACGAGCACAGATACGCAGTATTTT. Translation gives CARTTSTDTQYF.

This clone was observed once. The rearrangement uses TRBV28 and TRBJ1-2; the D gene is possibly TRBD1 (6 bases). V lost 7 bases, J lost 7 bases, and 28 bases lay in between. The CDR3 has 17 amino acids. Germline lookup yields CDR1 MDHEN and CDR2 SYDVKM. This CDR3 is CASTLLGPTGSSRGYTF. The CDR3 bases are TGTGCCAGCACTCTTTTAGGGCCGACAGGTTCTTCTCGTGGCTACACCTTC.

The chain uses TRBV11-2 and TRBJ2-1, with 7 nucleotides matching TRBD2. From germline, CDR1 is SGHAT and CDR2 FQNNGV. J was trimmed by 12 bases and V by 5 bases; bases with no gene match: 7. This CDR3 is built from 12 residues. The CDR3 coding sequence is TGTGCCAGCAGCACTAGCGTTTACGGGCAGTTCTTC. As protein: CASSTSVYGQFF. Full variable domain (remainder filled in from reference TRBV11-2 and TRBJ2-1): EAGVAQSPRYKIIEKRQSVAFWCNPISGHATLYWYQQILGQGPKLLIQFQNNGVVDDSQLPKDRFSAERLKGVDSTLKIQPAKLEDSAVYLCASSTSVYGQFFGPGTRLTVL.

This clone has only one observation. The rearrangement links TRBV12-5 to TRBJ1-5, with 7 bases that match TRBD1. The germline gives CDR1 LGHNT, CDR2 FRNRAP. The CDR3 is 15 amino acids. J was trimmed by 0 bases and V by 4 bases; bases with no gene match: 3. Written as DNA, the CDR3 is TGTGCTAGTGGTTCAGGGGGTTATAGCAATCAGCCCCAGCATTTT. Translated, it gives CASGSGGYSNQPQHF.

This chain uses TRBV4-1 with TRBJ2-1, with TRBD2 identical over 14 bases. CDR3 length: 16 residues. CDR1 is MGHRA and CDR2 is YSYEKL in the germline V gene. V gave up 4 bases and J gave up 6 bases; unmatched junction bases: 5. This chain's CDR3 is CASSPRLAGGSNEQFF. The CDR3 DNA sequence: TGCGCCAGCAGCCCCCGACTAGCGGGAGGGTCCAATGAGCAGTTCTTC.

The chain couples TRBV10-3 to TRBJ1-1, with D tentatively TRBD1 (5 bases). V was shortened by 4 bases and J by 1 base, with 22 bases between the two germline ends. The CDR3 spans 18 residues. CDR1 is ENHRY, CDR2 SYGVKD, per germline. The CDR3 DNA sequence: TGTGCCATCAGTGGCCCCGGGGGAACCCAACAATGGAACACTGAAGCTTTCTTT. This codes for CAISGPGGTQQWNTEAFF.

The V and J genes are TRBV12-2 and TRBJ2-7; the table calls TRBD1, which could not be checked here. TRBV12-2 is assigned pseudogene status. The CDR3 extends over 15 amino acids. The CDR3 sequence is CASRLKTTNSYEQYF. In nucleotides, the CDR3 is TGTGCAAGTCGCTTAAAGACAACGAACTCCTACGAGCAGTACTTC.

The chain is built from TRBV2 and TRBJ1-1; 8 nucleotides line up with TRBD1. Germline V gene lookup returns CDR1 SNHLY and CDR2 FYNNEI. Unmatched junction bases numbered 5, after V lost 3 bases and J lost 5 bases. The CDR3 consists of 14 residues. CDR3 in DNA: TGTGCCAGCAGTGACAGGGGGCGACGGACTGAAGCTTTCTTT. It is translated as CASSDRGRRTEAFF.

The genes are TRBV15 and TRBJ1-5; D is ambiguous. Germline values: CDR1 LNHNV, CDR2 YYDKDF (reference sequence). V lost 0 bases and J 7 bases, leaving 16 bases between the germline ends. This CDR3 spans 16 amino acids. The CDR3 DNA reads TGTGCCACCAGCAGAGATCCCGGAGGCGTAATACAGCCCCAGCATTTT. It yields the protein CATSRDPGGVIQPQHF.